These 5 T cell receptor beta chains came from one sample sequenced in a study of vaccination effects on CD4 cells after COVID-19. Antigen specificity for these receptors is unknown. Method: immunoSEQ multiplex PCR; TCRdb's copy keeps in-frame clones and lacks some. The profile shows about 52,000 clones, approximately 79% of them singletons. Ahead of sequencing, the ViraFEST assay grew antigen-specific CD4+ T cells using viral peptide pools. Investigators separated out CD4+ T cells once around eleven days of culture had passed. Vaccine recipients had no previous SARS-CoV-2 infection; their nucleocapsid antibodies were negative. Source: CD4+ T cells from PBMCs cultured with HCoV-OC43 spike peptides, taken before COVID-19 vaccination. Subset of the sample: HCoV-OC43 spike overlapping peptide pool stimulation. These receptors were taken from a human donor who received a COVID-19 vaccine.

This chain links TRBV29-1 with TRBJ1-1; no reliable D call. V lost 7 bases and J lost 6, with 9 bases in between. This CDR3 region has 10 residues. CDR1 SQVTM and CDR2 ANQGSEA come from the germline V gene. The CDR3, as DNA: TGCAGCGCCGAACACCCTGAAGCTTTCTTT. Encoded protein: CSAEHPEAFF.

The chain has TRBV5-8 and TRBJ1-3; D is unresolved. Deletions cut 0 bases from V and 4 bases from J, with 11 bases between. The length of the CDR3 is 15 residues. The germline gives CDR1 SGHTS, CDR2 YDEGEE. The CDR3 region has the DNA TGTGCCAGCAGCTTGGTTAGGGCGCGCGGAAACACCATATATTTT. This sequence encodes CASSLVRARGNTIYF.

This chain connects TRBV7-3 to TRBJ1-2, with TRBD1 as a possible D gene (5 bases). V lost 1 base to trimming and J lost 4 bases, with 10 bases between them. The CDR3 spans 14 residues. Germline-derived CDR1 and CDR2 are SGHTA and FQGTGA. CDR3 DNA sequence: TGTGCCAGCAGCTTAAACGGGGCCTCCTATGGCTACACCTTC. Translating gives CASSLNGASYGYTF. Full variable domain (remainder filled in from reference TRBV7-3 and TRBJ1-2): GAGVSQTPSNKVTEKGKYVELRCDPISGHTALYWYRQSLGQGPEFLIYFQGTGAADDSGLPNDRFFAVRPEGSVSTLKIQRTERGDSAVYLCASSLNGASYGYTFGSGTRLTVV.

This chain connects TRBV7-3 to TRBJ2-5; D possibly uses TRBD1 or TRBD2 (5 bases each). Germline V gene data show CDR1 as SGHTA and CDR2 as FQGTGA. The CDR3 is 15 amino acids. V lost 5 bases and J lost 7, with 20 bases in between. This CDR3 is CASSPGPAYLSTQYF. CDR3 coding DNA: TGTGCCAGCAGCCCGGGACCAGCTTATTTGTCGACCCAGTACTTC.

CDR3 in amino acids: CASSYRAGTEAFF. CDR3 nucleotides: TGTGCCAGCAGTTACAGAGCGGGGACCGAAGCTTTCTTT. V is TRBV6-5 and J is TRBJ1-1, with D perhaps TRBD1 (5 bases). The germline V gene has CDR1 MNHEY and CDR2 SVGAGI. The CDR3 has 13 amino acids. Trimming shortened V by 2 bases and J by 8 bases, and 12 bases separated the two germline ends.